What follows is one T cell receptor (beta chain) and its context. Its antigen is unknown. These data belong to a study of cytomegalovirus exposure and HLA in healthy donors. Study-wide results and caveats: With later analysis, a missense DCLRE1C variant became linked to TCR beta V- and J-gene trimming.

PCR amplification relied on 60 Vbeta primers (plus 13 Jbeta primers). Here immunoSEQ multiplex PCR was the method, and the copy in TCRdb shows in-frame clones only, minus some. The sample contains approximately 130,000 clones, around three fifths of which appear only once. Healthy donors of bone marrow made up the group. The receptor was derived from a woman aged 40-49 years in good health and CMV-seronegative. Input material: PBMCs.

CDR3 amino acids: CASSPRTGASETQYF. CDR3 nucleotides: TGTGCCAGCAGCCCGAGGACAGGGGCTAGTGAGACCCAGTACTTC. The gene calls are TRBV7-3 and TRBJ2-5, with TRBD1 matching over 9 bases. The J segment lost 5 bases and the V segment lost 5 bases, leaving 9 bases of the junction unmatched. CDR1 and CDR2 (germline): SGHTA, FQGTGA. CDR3 length: 15 residues.